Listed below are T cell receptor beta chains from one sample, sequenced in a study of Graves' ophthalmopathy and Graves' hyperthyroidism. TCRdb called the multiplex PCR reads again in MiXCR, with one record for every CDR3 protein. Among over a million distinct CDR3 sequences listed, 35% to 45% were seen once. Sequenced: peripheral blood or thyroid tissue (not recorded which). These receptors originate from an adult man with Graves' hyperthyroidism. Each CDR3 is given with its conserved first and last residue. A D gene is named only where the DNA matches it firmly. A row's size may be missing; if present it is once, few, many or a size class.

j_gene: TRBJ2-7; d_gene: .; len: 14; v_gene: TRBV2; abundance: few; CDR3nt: TGTGCCAGCAATCCGTCGACAGGCTCCTACGAGCAGTACTTC; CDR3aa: CASNPSTGSYEQYF
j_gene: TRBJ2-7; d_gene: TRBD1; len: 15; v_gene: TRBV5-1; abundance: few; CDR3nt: TGCGCCAGCAGCTTTGACGGACAGGGGGCTTACGAGCAGTACTTC; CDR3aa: CASSFDGQGAYEQYF
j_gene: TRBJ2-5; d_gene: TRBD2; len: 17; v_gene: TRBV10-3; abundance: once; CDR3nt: TGTGCCATCAGTGTTGGTAGCGGGGGGTTACCGACAGAGACCCAGTACTTC; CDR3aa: CAISVGSGGLPTETQYF
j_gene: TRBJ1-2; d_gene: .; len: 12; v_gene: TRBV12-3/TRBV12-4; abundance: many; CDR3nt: TGTGCCAGCAGTTCGTCAAGCTATGGCTACACCTTC; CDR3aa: CASSSSSYGYTF
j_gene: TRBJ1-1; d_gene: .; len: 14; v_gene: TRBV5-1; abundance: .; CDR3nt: TGCGCCAGCAGCCCCCTGATCATGAACACTGAAGCTTTCTTT; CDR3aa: CASSPLIMNTEAFF
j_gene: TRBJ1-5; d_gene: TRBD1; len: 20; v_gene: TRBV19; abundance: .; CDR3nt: TGTGCCAGTAGTATCCCAAACTCAGGGGGAAGACAGGAACTCTCCCTTGGGCAGCATTTT; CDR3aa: CASSIPNSGGRQELSLGQHF
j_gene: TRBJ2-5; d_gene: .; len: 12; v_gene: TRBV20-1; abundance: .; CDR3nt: TGCAGTGCTAGAAGCTCTGGGGAGACCCAGTACTTC; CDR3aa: CSARSSGETQYF
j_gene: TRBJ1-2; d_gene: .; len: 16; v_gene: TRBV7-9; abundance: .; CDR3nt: TGTGCCAGCAGCTTAGGGCTCGGGGGCGCATTTAATGGCTACACCTTC; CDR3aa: CASSLGLGGAFNGYTF
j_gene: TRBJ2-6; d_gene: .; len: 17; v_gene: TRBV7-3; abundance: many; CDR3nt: TGTGCCAGCAGCTTAACGGGCGGAAACTCTGGGGCCAACGTCCTGACTTTC; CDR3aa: CASSLTGGNSGANVLTF
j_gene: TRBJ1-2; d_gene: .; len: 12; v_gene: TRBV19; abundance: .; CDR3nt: TGTGCCAGTACGGCGGCAGCCTATGGCTACACCTTC; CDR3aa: CASTAAAYGYTF
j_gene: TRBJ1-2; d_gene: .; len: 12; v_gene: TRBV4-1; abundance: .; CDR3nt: TGCGCCAGCAGCCAAGAAGGGTTCCGCTACACCTTC; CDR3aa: CASSQEGFRYTF
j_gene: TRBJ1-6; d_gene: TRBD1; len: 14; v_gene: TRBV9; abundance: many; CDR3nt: TGTGCCAGCAGCGTAGGACAGGGAAATTCACCCCTCCACTTT; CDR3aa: CASSVGQGNSPLHF
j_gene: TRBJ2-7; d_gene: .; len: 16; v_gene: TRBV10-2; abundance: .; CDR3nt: TGCGCCAGCAACGGTCTGGGGGCAGGGAAGTTATACGAGCAGTACTTC; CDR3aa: CASNGLGAGKLYEQYF
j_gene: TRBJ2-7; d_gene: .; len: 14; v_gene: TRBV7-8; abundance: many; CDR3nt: TGTGCCAGCAGCTTAGCGCTAGGCCCGTACGAGCAGTACTTC; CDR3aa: CASSLALGPYEQYF
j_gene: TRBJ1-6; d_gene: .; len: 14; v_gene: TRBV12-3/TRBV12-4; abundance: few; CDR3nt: TGTGCCACTACCACGCCGGGGAGCAATTCACCCCTCCACTTT; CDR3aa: CATTTPGSNSPLHF
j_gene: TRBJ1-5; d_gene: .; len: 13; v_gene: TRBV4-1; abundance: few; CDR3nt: TGCGCCAGCAGGGGTGAAGGGGAACAGCCCCAGCATTTT; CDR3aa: CASRGEGEQPQHF
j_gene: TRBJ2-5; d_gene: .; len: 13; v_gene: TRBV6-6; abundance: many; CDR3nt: TGTGCCAGCAGCGCTAGGGGACAAGAGACCCAGTACTTC; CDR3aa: CASSARGQETQYF
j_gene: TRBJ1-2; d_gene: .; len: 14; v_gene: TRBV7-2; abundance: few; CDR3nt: TGTGCCAGCAAGGGAGGCACCCTTAACTATGGCTACACCTTC; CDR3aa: CASKGGTLNYGYTF
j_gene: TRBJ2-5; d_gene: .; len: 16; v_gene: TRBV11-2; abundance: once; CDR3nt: TGTGCCAGCAGCTTAGGGGTCCCTCAGATGGGGGGGACCCAGTACTTC; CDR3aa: CASSLGVPQMGGTQYF
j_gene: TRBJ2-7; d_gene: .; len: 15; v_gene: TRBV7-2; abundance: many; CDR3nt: TGTGCCAGCAGCTCCCGCCCGGACGGATTCTACGAGCAGTACTTC; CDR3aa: CASSSRPDGFYEQYF
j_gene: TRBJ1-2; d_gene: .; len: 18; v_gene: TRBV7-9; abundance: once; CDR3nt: TGTGCCAGCAGCTCGAGACAGGCCCACCTCCTTCAACACTATGGCTACACCTTC; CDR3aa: CASSSRQAHLLQHYGYTF
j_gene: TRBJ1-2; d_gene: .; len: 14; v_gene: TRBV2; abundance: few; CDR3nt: TGTGCCAGCAGTGAAGGGGGCACTGGCTATGGCTACACCTTC; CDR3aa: CASSEGGTGYGYTF
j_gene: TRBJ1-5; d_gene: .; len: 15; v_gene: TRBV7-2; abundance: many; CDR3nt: TGTGCCAGCAGCTTACACGGACAGTCGAGTCAGCCCCAGCATTTT; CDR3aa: CASSLHGQSSQPQHF
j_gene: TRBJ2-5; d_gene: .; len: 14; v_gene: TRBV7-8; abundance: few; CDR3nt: TGTGCCAGCGCTCTAGGGACCCAACGAGAGACCCAGTACTTC; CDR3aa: CASALGTQRETQYF
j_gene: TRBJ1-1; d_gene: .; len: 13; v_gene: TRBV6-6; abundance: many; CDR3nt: TGTGCCAGCAGCTCTCCCGTAGATGGTGAAGCTTTCTTT; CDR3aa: CASSSPVDGEAFF
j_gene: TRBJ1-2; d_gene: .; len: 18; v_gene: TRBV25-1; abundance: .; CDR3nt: TGTGCCTGCAGTGCGGTTCAGGGTAGGGGTGAGACTAACTATGGCTACACCTTC; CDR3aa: CACSAVQGRGETNYGYTF
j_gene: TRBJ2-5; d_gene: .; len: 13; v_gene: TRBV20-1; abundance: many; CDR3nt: TGCAGTGCTAGAGACTGGCGAAGAGAGACCCAGTACTTC; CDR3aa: CSARDWRRETQYF
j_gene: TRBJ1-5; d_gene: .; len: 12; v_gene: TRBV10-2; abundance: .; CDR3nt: TGCGCCAGCAGTGAGCAGCTTCAGCCCCAGCATTTT; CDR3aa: CASSEQLQPQHF
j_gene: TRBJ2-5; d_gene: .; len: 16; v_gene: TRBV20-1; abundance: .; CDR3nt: TGCAGTGCTAGAGATATGGGTAGCGGAACCCAAGAGACCCAGTACTTC; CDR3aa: CSARDMGSGTQETQYF
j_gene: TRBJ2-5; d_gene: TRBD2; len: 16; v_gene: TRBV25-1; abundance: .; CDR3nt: TGTGCCAGCAGTTACTGGACTAGCGGGGGGGCCCGGGCCCAGTACTTC; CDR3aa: CASSYWTSGGARAQYF
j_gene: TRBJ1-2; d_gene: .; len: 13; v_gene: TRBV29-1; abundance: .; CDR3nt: TGCAGCGTTGAAGGGGAGGGTCCCTATGGCTACACCTTC; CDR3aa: CSVEGEGPYGYTF
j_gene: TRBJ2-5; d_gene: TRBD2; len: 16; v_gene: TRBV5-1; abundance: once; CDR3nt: TGCGCCAGCAGCACCTTCCTAGCGGGGGACTTTGAGACCCAGTACTTC; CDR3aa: CASSTFLAGDFETQYF
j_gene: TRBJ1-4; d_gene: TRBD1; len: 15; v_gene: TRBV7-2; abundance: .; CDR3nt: TGTGCCAGCAGCTTAGACAGGGGGAGTCGGGAAAAACTGTTTTTT; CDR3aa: CASSLDRGSREKLFF
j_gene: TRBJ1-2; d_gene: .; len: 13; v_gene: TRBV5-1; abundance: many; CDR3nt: TGTGCCAGCAGTCTGGGCAGTAACTATGGCTACACCTTC; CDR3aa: CASSLGSNYGYTF
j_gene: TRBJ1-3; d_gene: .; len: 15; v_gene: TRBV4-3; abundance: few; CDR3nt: TGCGCCAGCAGCCAAGAACAAAGCTTGGGAAACACCATATATTTT; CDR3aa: CASSQEQSLGNTIYF
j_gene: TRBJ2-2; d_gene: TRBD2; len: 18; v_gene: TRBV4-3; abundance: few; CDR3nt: TGCGCCAGCAGCCAGGGACTAGCGGGGGGAGCGAACACCGGGGAGCTGTTTTTT; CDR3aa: CASSQGLAGGANTGELFF
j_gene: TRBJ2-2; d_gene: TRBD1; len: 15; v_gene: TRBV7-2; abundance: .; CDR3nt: TGTGCCAGCAGCCTAGACAGGGGATTCACCGGGGAGCTGTTTTTT; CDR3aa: CASSLDRGFTGELFF
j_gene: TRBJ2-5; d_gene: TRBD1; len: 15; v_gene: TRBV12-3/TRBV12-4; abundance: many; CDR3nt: TGTGCCAGCAGTTTGACAGGGAGCTGGAGGGAGACCCAGTACTTC; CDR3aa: CASSLTGSWRETQYF
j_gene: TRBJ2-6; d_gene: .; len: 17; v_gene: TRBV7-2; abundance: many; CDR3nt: TGTGCCAGCAGCTTGTCCGGGACACCCTCTGGGGCCAACGTCCTGACTTTC; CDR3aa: CASSLSGTPSGANVLTF
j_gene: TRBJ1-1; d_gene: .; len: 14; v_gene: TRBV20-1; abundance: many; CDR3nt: TGCAGTGCTAGACCTCAACCGGGGGACACTGAAGCTTTCTTT; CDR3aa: CSARPQPGDTEAFF
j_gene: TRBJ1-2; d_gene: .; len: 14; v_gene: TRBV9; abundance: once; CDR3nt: TGTGCCAGCAGCGCCAGGGTGGTGAACTATGGCTACACCTTC; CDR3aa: CASSARVVNYGYTF
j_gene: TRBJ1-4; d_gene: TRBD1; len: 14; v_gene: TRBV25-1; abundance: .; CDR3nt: TGTGCCAGCAGCTTGGGGGACAGCAGAGAAAAACTGTTTTTT; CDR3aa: CASSLGDSREKLFF
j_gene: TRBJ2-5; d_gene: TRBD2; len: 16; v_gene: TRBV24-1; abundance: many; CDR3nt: TGTGCCACCAGTGATTTTGGGCTAGCGGGAGAAGAGACCCAGTACTTC; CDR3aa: CATSDFGLAGEETQYF
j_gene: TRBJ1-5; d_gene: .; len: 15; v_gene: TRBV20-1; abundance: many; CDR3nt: TGCAGTGCTAGAGATTGGGGTCAGGAGGGTCAGCCCCAGCATTTT; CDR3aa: CSARDWGQEGQPQHF